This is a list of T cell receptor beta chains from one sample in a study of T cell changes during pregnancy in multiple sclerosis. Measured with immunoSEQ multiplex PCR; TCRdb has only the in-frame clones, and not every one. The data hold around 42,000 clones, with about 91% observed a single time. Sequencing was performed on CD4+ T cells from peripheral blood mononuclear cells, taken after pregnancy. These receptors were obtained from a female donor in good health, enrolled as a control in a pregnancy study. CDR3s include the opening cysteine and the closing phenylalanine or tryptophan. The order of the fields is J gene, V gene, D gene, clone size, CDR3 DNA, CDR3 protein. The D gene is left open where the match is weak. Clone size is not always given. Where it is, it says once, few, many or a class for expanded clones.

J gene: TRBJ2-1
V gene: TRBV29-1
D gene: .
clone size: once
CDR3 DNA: TGCAGCGTTGCGACCGGGAGAGGGGATGAGCAGTTCTTC
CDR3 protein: CSVATGRGDEQFF

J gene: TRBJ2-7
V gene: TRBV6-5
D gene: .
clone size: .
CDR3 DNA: TGTGCCAGCAGTTACTCGATTACCGCTAACTTCTACGAGCAGTACTTC
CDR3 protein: CASSYSITANFYEQYF

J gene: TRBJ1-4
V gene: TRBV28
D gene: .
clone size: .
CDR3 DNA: TGTGCCAGCACCATTCCGGTAGCAACTAATGAAAAACTGTTTTTT
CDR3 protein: CASTIPVATNEKLFF

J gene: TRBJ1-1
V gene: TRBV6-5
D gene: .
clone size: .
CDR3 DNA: TGTGCCAGCAGCTCCTTTGGGCTCGGTACTGAAGCTTTCTTT
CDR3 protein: CASSSFGLGTEAFF

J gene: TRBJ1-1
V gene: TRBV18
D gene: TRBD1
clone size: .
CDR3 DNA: TGTGCCAGCTCACCTCCCACGGGACAGGGGGGAATGAACACTGAAGCTTTCTTT
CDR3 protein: CASSPPTGQGGMNTEAFF

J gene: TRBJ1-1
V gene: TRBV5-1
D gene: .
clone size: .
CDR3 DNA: TGCGCCAGCAACTTGGAGCGGGTGGGCGGCACTGAAGCTTTCTTT
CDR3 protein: CASNLERVGGTEAFF

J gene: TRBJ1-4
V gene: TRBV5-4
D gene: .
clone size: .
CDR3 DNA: TGTGCCAGCAGTCTACCCCGGGGGGCCACAGGTGGCGGTGAAAAACTGTTTTTT
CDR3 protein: CASSLPRGATGGGEKLFF

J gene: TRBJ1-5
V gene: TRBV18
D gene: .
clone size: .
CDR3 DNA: TGTGCCAGCTCACCACCGTCAGTGAATAGCAATCAGCCCCAGCATTTT
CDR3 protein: CASSPPSVNSNQPQHF

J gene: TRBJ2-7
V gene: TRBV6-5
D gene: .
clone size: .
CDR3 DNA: TGTGCCAGCAGTCGTGGGGGCACCTACGAGCAGTACTTC
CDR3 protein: CASSRGGTYEQYF

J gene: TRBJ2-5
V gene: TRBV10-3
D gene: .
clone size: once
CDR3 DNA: TGTGCCACCACGCTTTCCGGGACTGGAGCAGAGACCCAGTACTTC
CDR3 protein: CATTLSGTGAETQYF

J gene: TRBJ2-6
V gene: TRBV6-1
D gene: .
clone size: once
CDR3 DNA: TGTGCCAGCAGTGAAAGGGGAGGAAGGGGAGAGGGCGCTGGGGCCAACGTCCTGACTTTC
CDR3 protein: CASSERGGRGEGAGANVLTF

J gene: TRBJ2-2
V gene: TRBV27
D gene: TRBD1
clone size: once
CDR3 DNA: TGTGCCAGCAGTTTTCAGGGGGCGCACACCGGGGAGCTGTTTTTT
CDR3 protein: CASSFQGAHTGELFF